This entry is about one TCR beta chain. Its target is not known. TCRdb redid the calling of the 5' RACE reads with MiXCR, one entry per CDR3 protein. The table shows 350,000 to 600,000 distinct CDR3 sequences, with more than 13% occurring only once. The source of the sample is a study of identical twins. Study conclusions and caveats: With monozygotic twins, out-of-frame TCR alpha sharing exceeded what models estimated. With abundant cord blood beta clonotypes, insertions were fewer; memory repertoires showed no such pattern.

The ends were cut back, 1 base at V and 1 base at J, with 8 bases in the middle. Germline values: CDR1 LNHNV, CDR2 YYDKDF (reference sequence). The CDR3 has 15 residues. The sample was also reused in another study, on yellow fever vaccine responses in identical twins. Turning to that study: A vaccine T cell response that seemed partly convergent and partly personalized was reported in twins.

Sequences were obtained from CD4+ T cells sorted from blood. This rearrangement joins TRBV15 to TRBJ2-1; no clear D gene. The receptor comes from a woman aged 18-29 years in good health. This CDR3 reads CATSRGQESYNEQFF. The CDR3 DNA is TGTGCCACCAGCAGAGGTCAGGAATCCTACAATGAGCAGTTCTTC.